This TCR beta chain is from a study of T cells after somatic rescue of genetic block (dated by TCRdb to the early 2020s). For the study in its entirety: What the study looked at was long-term robustness, specifically in a T-cell system that came about through somatic rescue of a genetic block in T-cell development.

Looking up the germline V gene yields CDR1 KGHSH and CDR2 LQKENI. V loses 2 bases of germline sequence and J loses 0 bases, and the interval between the two ends is 8 bases. Measured from the cysteine to the phenylalanine, the CDR3 is 15 residues long. The sequence is cut down to CDR3 DNA, 45 bases in frame from base 1. Library prep was done by the immunoSEQ multiplex PCR assay. What TCRdb holds here is the immuneACCESS table cut down to in-frame rearrangements. Part of the clones is not present; checked against another copy, under half of the missing clones reflect an unresolved V gene, and the others are unexplained. Present in this sample are about 15,000 clones, 70% to 80% of which were seen just once. The top ten hold approximately 15% of the sample. Comment on this clone: Its antigen specificity is not known. Base quality data are lacking; no much larger clone is found one base away.

The receptor comes from a boy between 10 and 17 years old. The sample was peripheral blood mononuclear cells (PBMCs). The sequence joins TRBV18 to TRBJ1-5; 6 matching bases give a weak D call of TRBD1. The nucleotides are TGTGCCAGCTCACCAACCAGGGGTAGCAATCAGCCCCAGCATTTT. It translates to CASSPTRGSNQPQHF.